These 26 T cell receptor beta chains share one sample of origin, sequenced in a study of cytomegalovirus exposure and HLA in healthy donors. PCR employed 60 Vbeta and 13 Jbeta primers. TCRdb's copy holds only in-frame clones and misses some; the assay was immunoSEQ multiplex PCR. The data contain about 100,000 clones, approximately 73% of them singletons. The sequenced sample consisted of PBMCs. These receptors all stem from a man aged 40-55 years in good health and CMV-seronegative.

The chain recombines TRBV28 with TRBJ1-1; 9 nucleotides agree with TRBD1. There are 14 residues in the CDR3. Germline CDR1 reads MDHEN; CDR2 reads SYDVKM. Trimming took 6 bases from V and 10 from J; bases not matched to a gene: 12. The CDR3 region has the DNA TGTGCCAGCAGAAGCCCGGGACAGGGAAGATTAGCTTTCTTT. Translation gives CASRSPGQGRLAFF.

This chain links TRBV13 with TRBJ2-3; D unresolved. Between the trimmed V and J ends, which lost 2 bases and 6 bases, there was a span of 6 bases. The CDR3 length is 12 residues. In germline, CDR1 is PRHDT, CDR2 FYEKMQ (reference sequence). The CDR3 sequence: CASSLYSDTQYF. The CDR3 DNA is TGTGCCAGCAGCTTATATTCGGATACGCAGTATTTT.

This clone showed up just a few times. The rearrangement links TRBV5-4 to TRBJ2-2, with 8 nucleotides matching TRBD2. Germline CDR1 and CDR2: SGHNT and YYREEE (reference sequence). Losses at the gene ends were 4 bases for V and 4 bases for J; bases not matched to a gene: 6. CDR3 size: 15 residues. The CDR3 sequence: CASSVTGGATGELFF. CDR3 nucleotides: TGTGCCAGCAGCGTCACCGGGGGGGCCACCGGGGAGCTGTTTTTT.

This clone was seen just once. The genes are TRBV19 and TRBJ1-1; unclear D gene. Germline V CDR1 and CDR2: LNHDA, SQIVND (reference sequence). V lost 7 bases and J 11 bases, leaving 23 bases between the germline ends. This CDR3 is built from 14 residues. CDR3 region: CASTAYLGSGGAFF. CDR3 nucleotides: TGTGCCAGTACCGCTTATCTCGGGTCCGGTGGTGCTTTCTTT.

Comments on this clone: Compared with germline, one end of the junction differs, possibly owing to a read error. This chain joins TRBV4-2 and TRBJ1-6; no firm D call. CDR3 length equals 16 residues. From germline, CDR1 is LGHNA and CDR2 YNFKEQ. The CDR3 nucleotides read TGTGCCAGCAGTCAAGATTCAACCAGGTATAATTCACCCCTCCACTTT. Translating gives CASSQDSTRYNSPLHF.

This chain joins TRBV7-8 and TRBJ1-6; 12 bases fit TRBD1. CDR1 is SGHVS, CDR2 FQNEAQ, per germline. CDR3 length: 17 amino acids. Trimming took 5 bases from V and 7 from J; bases not matched to a gene: 9. CDR3 bases: TGTGCCAGCAGCAAGAGGGACAGGGGGCTAACCAATTCACCCCTCCACTTT. Translation: CASSKRDRGLTNSPLHF.

This clone has a handful of counts. V usage is TRBV2 and J usage is TRBJ2-7; 8 bases line up with TRBD2. The trim removed 6 bases at V and 5 bases at J, leaving 9 bases unmatched. In germline, CDR1 is SNHLY, CDR2 FYNNEI. This CDR3 spans 14 amino acids. CDR3 sequence reads: CASRGAGEVDEQYF. The CDR3 DNA reads as TGTGCCAGCAGAGGAGCGGGGGAAGTGGACGAGCAGTACTTC.

The V gene is TRBV25-1, the J gene TRBJ1-2; D is ambiguous. Germline CDR1 MGHDK, CDR2 SYGVNS. The V end was cut by 1 base, the J end by 6 bases, with 18 bases between. The CDR3 extends over 16 amino acids. CDR3: CASSESGTATQNGYTF. In DNA, the CDR3 is TGTGCCAGCAGTGAATCGGGTACCGCGACCCAAAATGGCTACACCTTC.

The chain uses TRBV7-9 and TRBJ2-2; D is perhaps TRBD1 (7 bases). V was clipped by 5 bases and J by 4 bases, with 20 bases between them. Germline V lookup: CDR1 SEHNR, CDR2 FQNEAQ (reference sequence). The CDR3 runs to 17 residues. The CDR3 sequence: CASSPHRGTARTGELFF. The CDR3, as DNA: TGTGCCAGCAGCCCTCACCGGGGGACAGCCCGCACCGGGGAGCTGTTTTTT.

V is TRBV2 and J is TRBJ1-6, with 7 bases identical to TRBD1. CDR1 is SNHLY, CDR2 FYNNEI, per germline. With 3 bases clipped from V and 0 bases from J, the junction kept 11 bases outside the gene matches. There are 19 residues in the CDR3. CDR3: CASSDSGTAAFSYNSPLHF. Here the CDR3 DNA reads TGTGCCAGCAGTGACTCCGGGACAGCCGCTTTCTCCTATAATTCACCCCTCCACTTT.

This clone occurred once. In the same sample, other DNA sequences code for this CDR3. The V and J genes are TRBV13 and TRBJ2-5; possibly TRBD1 for D (6 bases). There are 13 residues in the CDR3. Trimming pared 1 base from V and 5 bases from J, leaving 8 bases between. Germline assignment: CDR1 PRHDT and CDR2 FYEKMQ (reference sequence). In DNA form, the CDR3 reads TGTGCCAGCAGCTTAGACAGGGTTGAGACCCAGTACTTC. Protein: CASSLDRVETQYF.

The gene calls are TRBV6-5 and TRBJ2-7; possible D gene TRBD1, 6 bases. V was cut by 5 bases and J by 0 bases, with 11 bases left in between. CDR1 is MNHEY and CDR2 is SVGAGI in the germline V gene. This CDR3 is 14 amino acids long. CDR3 DNA: TGTGCCAGCAGTCAAAACAGGGCCTCCTACGAGCAGTACTTC. Protein product: CASSQNRASYEQYF.

This clone occurred once. The V call is TRBV5-6, the J call TRBJ2-1; 11 nucleotides align to TRBD2. The length of the CDR3 is 15 residues. Germline V gene data show CDR1 as SGHDT and CDR2 as YYEEEE. Trimming at V came to 4 bases and at J to 7 bases, leaving 7 bases not matched to a gene. The CDR3 spells CASSPLAGGRNEQFF. The CDR3 DNA reads TGTGCCAGCAGCCCATTAGCGGGGGGGCGTAATGAGCAGTTCTTC. Filled out from reference TRBV5-6 and TRBJ2-1, the complete variable domain reads DAGVTQSPTHLIKTRGQQVTLRCSPKSGHDTVSWYQQALGQGPQFIFQYYEEEERQRGNFPDRFSGHQFPNYSSELNVNALLLGDSALYLCASSPLAGGRNEQFFGPGTRLTVL.

The chain employs TRBV30 and TRBJ2-3, with TRBD2 identical over 8 bases. CDR3 size: 14 residues. V lost 4 bases and J lost 7; bases outside the gene matches: 10. Germline V gives CDR1 GTSNPN, CDR2 SVGIG (reference sequence). In DNA, the CDR3 is TGTGCCTGGACTTCGGGGGGGGTCGAGTATACGCAGTATTTT. Protein: CAWTSGGVEYTQYF. The whole variable domain, remainder taken from reference TRBV30 and TRBJ2-3, is SQTIHQWPATLVQPVGSPLSLECTVEGTSNPNLYWYRQAAGRGLQLLFYSVGIGQISSEVPQNLSASRPQDRQFILSSKKLLLSDSGFYLCAWTSGGVEYTQYFGPGTRLTVL.

The chain is built from TRBV2 and TRBJ1-5; perhaps TRBD1 as D (5 bases). V lost 2 bases and J 6 bases, leaving 14 bases between the germline ends. The V gene's germline CDR1 is SNHLY and CDR2 FYNNEI. CDR3 length: 15 amino acids. The CDR3 DNA reads TGTGCCAGCAGTGAATGGGGGGGAGGTGGTCAGCCCCAGCATTTT. Translated: CASSEWGGGGQPQHF. Drawing the rest from reference TRBV2 and TRBJ1-5, the complete variable domain is EPEVTQTPSHQVTQMGQEVILRCVPISNHLYFYWYRQILGQKVEFLVSFYNNEISEKSEIFDDQFSVERPDGSNFTLKIRSTKLEDSAMYFCASSEWGGGGQPQHFGDGTRLSIL.

CDR3 DNA sequence: TGTGCCAGCAGCGGGGGGGCCCACCCCTACGAGCAGTACTTC. Translating gives CASSGGAHPYEQYF. The chain couples TRBV5-4 to TRBJ2-7, with a possible D match to TRBD2 (7 bases). Trimming cost V 4 bases and J 2 bases, with 13 bases left between them. CDR3 length: 14 residues. Germline V gene data show CDR1 as SGHNT and CDR2 as YYREEE (reference sequence). Full variable domain (missing parts from reference TRBV5-4 and TRBJ2-7): ETGVTQSPTHLIKTRGQQVTLRCSSQSGHNTVSWYQQALGQGPQFIFQYYREEENGRGNFPPRFSGLQFPNYSSELNVNALELDDSALYLCASSGGAHPYEQYFGPGTRLTVT.

V usage is TRBV5-1 and J usage is TRBJ2-5, with D perhaps matching TRBD1 (5 bases). The germline V gene encodes CDR1 SGHRS and CDR2 YFSETQ. V was pared by 1 base and J by 1 base, with 11 bases between. The CDR3 sequence is 15 residues long. DNA of the CDR3: TGCGCCAGCAGCTTGACAGGATACTCCCAAGAGACCCAGTACTTC. The encoded protein is CASSLTGYSQETQYF.

The chain is built from TRBV27 and TRBJ1-2, with D unclear. The CDR3 is made up of 12 amino acids. Germline V gene lookup returns CDR1 MNHEY and CDR2 SMNVEV (reference sequence). The V end lost 4 bases, the J end lost 8 bases, and 11 bases lay between the germline ends. Here the CDR3 reads CASSSGSRGYTF. In DNA form, the CDR3 reads TGTGCCAGCAGTTCGGGAAGTCGGGGCTACACCTTC.

The chain has TRBV28 and TRBJ2-1, with a tentative D call TRBD1 (5 bases). The CDR3 has 15 residues. V was pared by 3 bases and J by 1 base, with 10 bases between. The germline CDR1 and CDR2 sequences are MDHEN and SYDVKM. The CDR3 region is CASSFNRGSYNEQFF. The DNA for the CDR3 is TGTGCCAGCAGTTTTAATAGGGGATCCTACAATGAGCAGTTCTTC.

This clone has just a few counts. This chain's CDR3 is CSVQRGRETQYF. CDR3 bases: TGCAGCGTTCAACGGGGAAGAGAGACCCAGTACTTC. The chain has TRBV29-1 and TRBJ2-5, with D possibly being TRBD2 (5 bases). The germline V gene has CDR1 SQVTM and CDR2 ANQGSEA. The CDR3 is 12 residues long. Trimming took off 5 bases at V and 4 bases at J, with 11 bases between the two ends.

The chain carries TRBV10-3 and TRBJ2-5; the match to TRBD1 covers 9 bases. This CDR3 is 12 amino acids long. CDR1 and CDR2 (germline): ENHRY, SYGVKD. J lost 5 bases, V lost 10 bases, and 5 bases had no gene match. The CDR3 is CATRDREETQYF. CDR3 nucleotide sequence: TGTGCCACGCGGGACAGGGAGGAGACCCAGTACTTC.

The J gene is TRBJ2-7, the V gene TRBV13; no clear D. V dropped 5 bases and J dropped 3 bases, with 11 bases sitting between them. From germline, CDR1 is PRHDT and CDR2 FYEKMQ (reference sequence). This CDR3 contains 13 residues. The CDR3 here is CASSPLLDYEQYF. The CDR3 DNA reads as TGTGCCAGCAGCCCCCTGTTAGACTACGAGCAGTACTTC. Together with reference TRBV13 and TRBJ2-7, the CDR3 gives the full variable domain: AAGVIQSPRHLIKEKRETATLKCYPIPRHDTVYWYQQGPGQDPQFLISFYEKMQSDKGSIPDRFSAQQFSDYHSELNMSSLELGDSALYFCASSPLLDYEQYFGPGTRLTVT.

The CDR3: CASSHPRGDRSYNEQFF. The CDR3 region has the DNA TGTGCCAGCAGCCACCCGAGGGGGGACAGATCCTACAATGAGCAGTTCTTC. The genes are TRBV5-4 and TRBJ2-1; D is perhaps TRBD1 (7 bases). V shed 4 bases and J shed 1 base, with 18 bases lying between them. This CDR3 region has 17 residues. CDR1 is SGHNT and CDR2 is YYREEE in the germline V gene (reference sequence).

The chain joins TRBV5-1 to TRBJ1-6; TRBD1 might be the D (5 bases). Germline loops: CDR1 SGHRS, CDR2 YFSETQ. This CDR3 has 14 amino acids. The V and J ends lost 1 base and 9 bases respectively, with 11 bases between them. The CDR3 loop reads CASSLRGRGSPLHF. In nucleotides, the CDR3 is TGCGCCAGCAGCTTGCGGGGGAGGGGTTCACCCCTCCACTTT.

This chain uses TRBV29-1 with TRBJ1-1; D unclear. This CDR3 spans 13 amino acids. V lost 1 base and J 2 bases, leaving 8 bases between the germline ends. Looked up from germline, CDR1 is SQVTM and CDR2 is ANQGSEA. CDR3 in amino acids: CSVEVEENTEAFF. CDR3 bases: TGCAGCGTTGAAGTGGAGGAAAACACTGAAGCTTTCTTT.

This chain links TRBV2 with TRBJ1-4; D gene unclear. Germline V gene lookup returns CDR1 SNHLY and CDR2 FYNNEI. V was pared by 0 bases and J by 0 bases, with 14 bases between. The CDR3 loop spans 18 amino acids. CDR3 in amino acids: CASSEALWREATNEKLFF. As DNA, the CDR3 is TGTGCCAGCAGTGAAGCGCTCTGGCGGGAAGCAACTAATGAAAAACTGTTTTTT.